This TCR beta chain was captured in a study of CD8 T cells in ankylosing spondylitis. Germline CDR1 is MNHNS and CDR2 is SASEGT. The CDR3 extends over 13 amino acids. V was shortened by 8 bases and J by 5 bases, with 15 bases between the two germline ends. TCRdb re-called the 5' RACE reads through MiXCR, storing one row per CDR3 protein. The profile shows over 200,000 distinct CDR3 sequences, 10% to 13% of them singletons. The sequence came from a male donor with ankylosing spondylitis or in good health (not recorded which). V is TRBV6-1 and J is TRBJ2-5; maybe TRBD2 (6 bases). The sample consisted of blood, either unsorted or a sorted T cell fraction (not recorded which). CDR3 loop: CASRGSGLETQYF. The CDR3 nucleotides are TGTGCCAGCCGAGGCAGCGGGCTCGAGACCCAGTACTTC.